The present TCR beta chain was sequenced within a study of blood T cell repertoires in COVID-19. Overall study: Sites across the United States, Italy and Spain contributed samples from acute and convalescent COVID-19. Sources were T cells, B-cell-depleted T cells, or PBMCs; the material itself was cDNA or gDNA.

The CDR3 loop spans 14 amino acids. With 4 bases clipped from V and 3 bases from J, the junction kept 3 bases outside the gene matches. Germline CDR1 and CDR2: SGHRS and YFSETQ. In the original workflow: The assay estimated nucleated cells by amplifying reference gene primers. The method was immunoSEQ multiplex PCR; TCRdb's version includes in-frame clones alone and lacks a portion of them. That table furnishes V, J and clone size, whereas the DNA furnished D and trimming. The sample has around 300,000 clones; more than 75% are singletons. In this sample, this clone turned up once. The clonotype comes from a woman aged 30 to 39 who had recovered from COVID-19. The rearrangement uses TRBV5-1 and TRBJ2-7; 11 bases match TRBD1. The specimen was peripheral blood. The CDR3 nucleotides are TGCGCCAGCAGCCACGGGACAGGGGGCTACGAGCAGTACTTC. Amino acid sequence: CASSHGTGGYEQYF.